The 5 T cell receptor beta chains listed next were all sequenced from one sample in a study of CD8 T cells in Susac syndrome. A quantity of about 0.5 to 1 ug RNA underwent reverse transcription using random hexamers. TCRdb recomputed calls from the immunoSEQ multiplex PCR reads with MiXCR, one row per CDR3 protein. Among 150,000 or so distinct CDR3 sequences listed, just under 95% were seen once. The specimen was CD4+ T cells from PBMCs. The receptor source for this set is a human donor in good health.

The chain combines TRBV29-1 with TRBJ1-2; 9 bases map to TRBD1. Germline trimming cut 6 bases from V and 5 bases from J; bases unmatched to any gene: 10. The length of the CDR3 is 14 residues. Germline lookup yields CDR1 SQVTM and CDR2 ANQGSEA. This CDR3 reads CSVQGGQGKYGYTF. Here the CDR3 DNA reads TGCAGCGTCCAAGGGGGACAGGGAAAGTATGGCTACACCTTC.

V and J are TRBV29-1 and TRBJ2-1, with 7 bases lining up with TRBD1. The CDR3 is made up of 13 amino acids. J gave up 8 bases and V 6 bases, and 10 bases lay outside the gene matches. Germline V lookup: CDR1 SQVTM, CDR2 ANQGSEA. In DNA form, the CDR3 reads TGCAGCGTAGCGGACAGGCTCTCCTATGAGCAGTTCTTC. It encodes CSVADRLSYEQFF.

The chain links TRBV5-1 to TRBJ2-5, with D perhaps being TRBD1 or TRBD2 (5 bases each). This CDR3 has 13 residues. CDR1 and CDR2 from the germline V gene are SGHRS and YFSETQ. The V and J ends lost 0 bases and 5 bases respectively, with 8 bases between them. The DNA of the CDR3 is TGCGCCAGCAGCTTGGAAGAGGGGGAGACCCAGTACTTC. It encodes CASSLEEGETQYF.

The rearrangement uses TRBV25-1 and TRBJ1-2; D call uncertain. Germline CDR1 and CDR2: MGHDK and SYGVNS. The CDR3 runs 12 residues. V gave up 3 bases and J gave up 5 bases, with 7 bases separating them. For the CDR3, the DNA is TGTGCCAGCAGTGAGAACTTTTATGGCTACACCTTC. The encoded protein is CASSENFYGYTF.

The chain uses TRBV12-3 or TRBV12-4 and TRBJ2-5; D is unclear. Trimming took 3 bases from V and 2 from J, leaving 10 bases between them. The CDR3 sequence is 14 residues long. CDR3 coding DNA: TGTGCCAGCAGTTTTGGGTTGGGTCAAGAGACCCAGTACTTC. Amino acid sequence: CASSFGLGQETQYF.